Sequencing of this T cell receptor beta chain was carried out in a study of PD-1 blockade in mismatch repair-deficient tumors. Study summary: Enrolled about 2013-2017, patients had progressing, pretreated mismatch repair-deficient cancers of about twelve types. Study results and limitations: Rapid post-treatment expansion, then contraction, generally preceding radiologic response, marked tumor-resident clones.

Profiled with immunoSEQ multiplex PCR; TCRdb holds only in-frame clones, not every one. The sample lists 100,000 to 150,000 clones; about 85% were seen once. Trimming took 6 bases from V and 6 from J; bases not matched to a gene: 8. CDR1 is MDHEN, CDR2 SYDVKM, per germline. This CDR3 comprises 15 residues. With regard to this clone: Antigen specificity is unknown.

A few pembrolizumab responders had their TCRs sequenced. Specimen: peripheral blood, collected 44 weeks after starting pembrolizumab. This chain uses TRBV28 with TRBJ2-3; 11 nucleotides align to TRBD2. This TCR was sampled from an adult with mismatch repair-deficient cancer. The CDR3 bases are TGTGCCAGCAGCCCCAGACTAGCGGGATCGGATACGCAGTATTTT. The encoded protein is CASSPRLAGSDTQYF.